This T cell receptor beta chain was sequenced for a study of cytomegalovirus exposure and HLA in healthy donors. General study points: Being indistinguishable, some V segments were excluded, TRBV6-2 and TRBV6-3 among them.

As for this clone: Its antigen is still unknown.

Germline CDR1 reads SQVTM; CDR2 reads ANQGSEA. J was trimmed by 1 base and V by 5 bases; bases with no gene match: 8. The CDR3 is 15 residues long. The study ran its PCR with 60 Vbeta and 13 Jbeta primers. Data came from immunoSEQ multiplex PCR; TCRdb stores just in-frame clones and leaves some out. This sample contains about 170,000 clones. This TCR was recovered from a woman aged 55-69 years in good health and CMV-seronegative. V is TRBV29-1 and J is TRBJ1-1, with 9 bases identical to TRBD1. Sequenced sample: PBMCs. The chain's CDR3 is CSVPGGTGPNTEAFF. CDR3 nucleotide sequence: TGCAGCGTTCCGGGTGGGACAGGGCCGAACACTGAAGCTTTCTTT.